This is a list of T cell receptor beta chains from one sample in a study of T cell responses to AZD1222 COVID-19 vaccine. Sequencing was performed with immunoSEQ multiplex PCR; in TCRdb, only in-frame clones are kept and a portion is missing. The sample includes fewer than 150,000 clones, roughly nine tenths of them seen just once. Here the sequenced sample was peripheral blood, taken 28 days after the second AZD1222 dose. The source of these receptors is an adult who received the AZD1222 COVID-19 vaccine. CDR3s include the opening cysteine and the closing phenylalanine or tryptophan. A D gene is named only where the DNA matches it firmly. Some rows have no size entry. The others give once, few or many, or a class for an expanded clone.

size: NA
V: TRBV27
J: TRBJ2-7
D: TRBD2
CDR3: CASRRDYRGYEQYF
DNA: TGTGCCAGCAGACGGGACTACCGGGGGTACGAGCAGTACTTC

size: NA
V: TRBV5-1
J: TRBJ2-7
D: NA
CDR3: CASSLGSGNEQYF
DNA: TGCGCCAGCAGCTTAGGATCCGGGAACGAGCAGTACTTC

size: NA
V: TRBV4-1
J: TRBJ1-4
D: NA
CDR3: CASSQQQGQLFF
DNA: TGCGCCAGCAGCCAGCAACAGGGTCAACTGTTTTTT

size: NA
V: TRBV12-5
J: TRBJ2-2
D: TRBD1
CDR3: CASGSPTGVNTGELFF
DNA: TGTGCTAGTGGTTCTCCTACAGGGGTGAACACCGGGGAGCTGTTTTTT

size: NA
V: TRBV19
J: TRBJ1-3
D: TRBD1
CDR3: CASSPQGQIRTGNTIYF
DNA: TGTGCCAGTAGTCCCCAGGGACAGATAAGAACTGGAAACACCATATATTTT

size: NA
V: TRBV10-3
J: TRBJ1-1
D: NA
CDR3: CAISEGGYGVNTEAFF
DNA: TGTGCCATCAGTGAGGGGGGGTATGGGGTGAACACTGAAGCTTTCTTT

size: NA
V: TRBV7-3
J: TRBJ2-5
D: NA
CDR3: CASSMRTQGLSQETQYF
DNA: TGTGCCAGCAGCATGAGGACTCAGGGTCTTAGCCAAGAGACCCAGTACTTC

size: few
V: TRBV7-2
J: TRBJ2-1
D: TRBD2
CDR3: CASSLGLAGGPSFLNEQFF
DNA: TGTGCCAGCAGCTTAGGACTAGCGGGAGGGCCTTCCTTTCTTAATGAGCAGTTCTTC

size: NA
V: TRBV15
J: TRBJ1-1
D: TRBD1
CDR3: CATSRLPTGLNTEAFF
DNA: TGTGCCACCAGCAGACTCCCGACAGGGTTGAACACTGAAGCTTTCTTT

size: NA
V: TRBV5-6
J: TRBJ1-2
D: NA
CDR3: CASRSDPMGFYGYTF
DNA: TGTGCCAGCAGATCCGACCCGATGGGCTTCTATGGCTACACCTTC

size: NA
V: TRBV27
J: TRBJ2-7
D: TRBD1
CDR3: CASSLRSGGPYEQYF
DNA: TGTGCCAGCAGTTTACGGTCAGGGGGCCCCTACGAGCAGTACTTC

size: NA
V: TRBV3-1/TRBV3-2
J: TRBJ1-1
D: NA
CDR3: CASSQARGSTEAFF
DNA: TGTGCCAGCAGCCAAGCCCGGGGAAGCACTGAAGCTTTCTTT

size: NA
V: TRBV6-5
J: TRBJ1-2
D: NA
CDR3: CASSNYGYTF
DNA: TGTGCCAGCAGTAACTATGGCTACACCTTC

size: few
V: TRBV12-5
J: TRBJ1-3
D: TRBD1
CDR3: CASGSDRGSRNTIYF
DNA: TGTGCTAGTGGGTCGGACAGGGGCTCGAGAAACACCATATATTTT

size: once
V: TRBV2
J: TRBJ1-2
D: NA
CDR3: CASSATGSSGYTF
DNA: TGTGCCAGCAGCGCCACAGGGTCCTCTGGCTACACCTTC

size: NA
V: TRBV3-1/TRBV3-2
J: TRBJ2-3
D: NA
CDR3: CASSPSVDTQYF
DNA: TGTGCCAGCAGCCCCTCGGTGGATACGCAGTATTTT

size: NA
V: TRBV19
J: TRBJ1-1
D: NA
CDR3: CASSKREATEAFF
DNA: TGTGCCAGTAGTAAGAGGGAAGCCACTGAAGCTTTCTTT

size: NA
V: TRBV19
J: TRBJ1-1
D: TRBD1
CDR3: CASVYGTGGTEAFF
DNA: TGTGCCAGTGTCTACGGGACAGGGGGCACTGAAGCTTTCTTT

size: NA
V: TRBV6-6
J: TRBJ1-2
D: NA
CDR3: CASSAGRGFNGYTF
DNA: TGTGCCAGCAGTGCCGGACGGGGGTTTAATGGCTACACCTTC

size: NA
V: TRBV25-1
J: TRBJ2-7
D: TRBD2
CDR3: CASAAAAGATYEQYF
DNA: TGTGCCAGCGCCGCGGCAGCGGGGGCTACCTACGAGCAGTACTTC

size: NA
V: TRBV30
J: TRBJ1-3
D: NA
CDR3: CAWSVLAGDTIYF
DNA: TGTGCCTGGAGTGTCTTAGCCGGCGACACCATATATTTT

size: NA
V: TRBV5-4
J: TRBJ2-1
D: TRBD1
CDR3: CASHLDRGYEQFF
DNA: TGTGCCAGCCATTTAGACAGGGGGTATGAGCAGTTCTTC

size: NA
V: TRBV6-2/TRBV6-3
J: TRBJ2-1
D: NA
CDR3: CASSYSVAGWNEQFF
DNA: TGTGCCAGCAGTTACTCGGTGGCAGGGTGGAATGAGCAGTTCTTC

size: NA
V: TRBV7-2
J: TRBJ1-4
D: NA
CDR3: CASSLGAGLNEKLFF
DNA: TGTGCCAGCAGCTTAGGAGCGGGACTTAATGAAAAACTGTTTTTT

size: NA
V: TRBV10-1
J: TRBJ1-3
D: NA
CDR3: CASSESGVNTIYF
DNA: TGCGCCAGCAGTGAGTCGGGAGTTAACACCATATATTTT

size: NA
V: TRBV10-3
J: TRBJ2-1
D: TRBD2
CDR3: CAISDQTSGRQSSYNEQFF
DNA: TGTGCCATCAGTGACCAAACTAGCGGGAGGCAGAGCTCCTACAATGAGCAGTTCTTC

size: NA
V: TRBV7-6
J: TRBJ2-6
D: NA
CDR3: CASSLDRTSGANVLTF
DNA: TGTGCCAGCAGCTTAGATAGAACCTCTGGGGCCAACGTCCTGACTTTC

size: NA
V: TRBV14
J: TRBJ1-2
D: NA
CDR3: CASSQDLLWDPKDYGYTF
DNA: TGTGCCAGCAGCCAAGACCTCCTTTGGGACCCGAAGGACTATGGCTACACCTTC

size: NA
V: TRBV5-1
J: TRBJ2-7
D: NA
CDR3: CASSFSGPYEQYF
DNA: TGCGCCAGCAGCTTCTCCGGACCATACGAGCAGTACTTC

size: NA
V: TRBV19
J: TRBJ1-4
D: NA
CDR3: CASSDRVNEKLFF
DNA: TGTGCCAGTTCGGACAGAGTTAATGAAAAACTGTTTTTT

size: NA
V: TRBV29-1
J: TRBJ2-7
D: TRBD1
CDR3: CSASRGTGAYEQYF
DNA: TGCAGCGCCTCCAGAGGGACAGGGGCCTACGAGCAGTACTTC

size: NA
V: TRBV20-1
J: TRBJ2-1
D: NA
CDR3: CSASVQKSSYNEQFF
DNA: TGCAGTGCTAGTGTACAGAAAAGCTCCTACAATGAGCAGTTCTTC

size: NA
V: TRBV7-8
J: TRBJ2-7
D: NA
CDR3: CASSLGLPDSYEQYF
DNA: TGTGCCAGCAGCTTAGGACTTCCTGATTCGTACGAGCAGTACTTC

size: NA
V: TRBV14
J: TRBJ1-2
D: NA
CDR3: CASSKTRGYDYGYTF
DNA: TGTGCCAGCAGCAAAACCAGGGGTTACGACTATGGCTACACCTTC

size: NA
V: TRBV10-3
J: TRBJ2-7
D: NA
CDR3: CAISVLDSSYEQYF
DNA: TGTGCCATCAGTGTCCTGGACAGCTCCTACGAGCAGTACTTC

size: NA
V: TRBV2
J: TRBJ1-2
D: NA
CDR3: CASSPGPRYGYTF
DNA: TGTGCCAGCAGTCCAGGGCCCCGGTATGGCTACACCTTC

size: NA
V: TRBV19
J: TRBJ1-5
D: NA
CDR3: CASSIVSYSNQPQHF
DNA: TGTGCCAGTAGTATCGTATCTTATAGCAATCAGCCCCAGCATTTT

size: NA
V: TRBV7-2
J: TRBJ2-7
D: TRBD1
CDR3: CASSTSYRGYEQYF
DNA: TGTGCCAGCAGCACAAGCTACAGGGGTTACGAGCAGTACTTC

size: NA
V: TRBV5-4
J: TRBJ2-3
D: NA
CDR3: CASSPGTSGWGPADTQYF
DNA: TGTGCCAGCAGCCCCGGAACCAGCGGGTGGGGCCCCGCAGATACGCAGTATTTT

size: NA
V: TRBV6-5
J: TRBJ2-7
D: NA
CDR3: CASSYSLAPTSYEQYF
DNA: TGTGCCAGCAGTTACTCCCTAGCGCCCACCTCCTACGAGCAGTACTTC

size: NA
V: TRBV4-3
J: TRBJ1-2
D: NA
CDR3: CASSQDRASDYGYTF
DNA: TGCGCCAGCAGCCAAGATAGGGCGTCAGACTATGGCTACACCTTC

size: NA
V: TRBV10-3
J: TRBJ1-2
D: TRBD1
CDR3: CAISEGQGGNYGYTF
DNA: TGTGCCATCAGTGAGGGACAGGGGGGTAACTATGGCTACACCTTC

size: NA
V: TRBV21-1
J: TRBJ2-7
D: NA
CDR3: CASSHLPLRDSSYEQYF
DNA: TGTGCCAGCAGCCACTTACCGCTAAGGGACTCGTCCTACGAGCAGTACTTC

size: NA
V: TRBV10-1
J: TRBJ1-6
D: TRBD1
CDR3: CASSESTPGGSYNSPLHF
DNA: TGCGCCAGCAGTGAGTCGACTCCAGGGGGAAGCTATAATTCACCCCTCCACTTT

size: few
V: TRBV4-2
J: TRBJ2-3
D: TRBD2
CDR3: CASSQDRSGGADTQYF
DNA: TGTGCCAGCAGCCAAGACCGAAGCGGGGGGGCAGATACGCAGTATTTT

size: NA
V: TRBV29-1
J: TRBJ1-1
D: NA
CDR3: CSVRMGWGMNTEAFF
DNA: TGCAGCGTACGAATGGGTTGGGGAATGAACACTGAAGCTTTCTTT

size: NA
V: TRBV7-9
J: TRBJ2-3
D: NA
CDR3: CASSLPSTDTQYF
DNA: TGTGCCAGCAGCTTGCCTAGCACAGATACGCAGTATTTT

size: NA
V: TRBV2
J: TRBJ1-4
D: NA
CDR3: CASSEQGKKLFF
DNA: TGTGCCAGCAGTGAGCAGGGGAAAAAACTGTTTTTT

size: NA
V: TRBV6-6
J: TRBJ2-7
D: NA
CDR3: CASSYSHPQGNEQYF
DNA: TGTGCCAGCAGTTACTCGCACCCACAGGGCAACGAGCAGTACTTC

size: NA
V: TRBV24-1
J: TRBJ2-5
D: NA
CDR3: CATSDSRVETQYF
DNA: TGTGCCACCAGTGATTCTAGGGTAGAGACCCAGTACTTC

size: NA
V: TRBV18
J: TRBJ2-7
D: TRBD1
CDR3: CASSPRIGQGIKEQYF
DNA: TGTGCCAGCTCACCACGGATAGGACAGGGGATAAAAGAGCAGTACTTC

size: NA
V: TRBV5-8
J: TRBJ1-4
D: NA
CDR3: CASSFWGRTNEKLFF
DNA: TGTGCCAGCAGCTTCTGGGGACGGACTAATGAAAAACTGTTTTTT

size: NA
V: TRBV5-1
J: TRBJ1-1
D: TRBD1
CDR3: CASSLDRGNTEAFF
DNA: TGCGCCAGCAGCTTGGACAGGGGGAACACTGAAGCTTTCTTT

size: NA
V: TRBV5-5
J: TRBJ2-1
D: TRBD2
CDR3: CASSLQALAGNEQFF
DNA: TGTGCCAGCAGCTTGCAGGCGCTAGCGGGTAATGAGCAGTTCTTC

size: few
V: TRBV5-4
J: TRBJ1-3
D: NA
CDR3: CASSLDMTGNTIYF
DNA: TGTGCCAGCAGCTTGGATATGACTGGAAACACCATATATTTT

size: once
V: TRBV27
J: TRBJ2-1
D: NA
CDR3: CASSLMGVEQFF
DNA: TGTGCCAGCAGTTTAATGGGCGTTGAGCAGTTCTTC

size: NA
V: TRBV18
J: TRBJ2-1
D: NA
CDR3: CASSPFEGVSYNEQFF
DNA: TGTGCCAGCTCACCGTTCGAGGGGGTCTCCTACAATGAGCAGTTCTTC

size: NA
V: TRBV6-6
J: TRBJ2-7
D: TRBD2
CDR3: CAAGQEQDFDEQYF
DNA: TGTGCAGCGGGGCAAGAACAGGATTTCGACGAGCAGTACTTC